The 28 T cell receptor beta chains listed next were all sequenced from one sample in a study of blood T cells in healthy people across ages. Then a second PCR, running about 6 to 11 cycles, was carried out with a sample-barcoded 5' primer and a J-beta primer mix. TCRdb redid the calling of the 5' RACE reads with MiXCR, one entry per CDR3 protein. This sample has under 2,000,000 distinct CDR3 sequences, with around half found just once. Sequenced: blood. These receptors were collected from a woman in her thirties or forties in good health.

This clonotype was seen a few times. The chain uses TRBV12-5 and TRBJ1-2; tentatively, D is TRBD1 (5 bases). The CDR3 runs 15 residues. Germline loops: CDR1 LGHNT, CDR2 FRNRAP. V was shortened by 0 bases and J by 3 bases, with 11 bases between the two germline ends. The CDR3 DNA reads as TGTGCTAGTGGTTTGGTAGCCGGGGGTGACTATGGCTACACCTTC. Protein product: CASGLVAGGDYGYTF.

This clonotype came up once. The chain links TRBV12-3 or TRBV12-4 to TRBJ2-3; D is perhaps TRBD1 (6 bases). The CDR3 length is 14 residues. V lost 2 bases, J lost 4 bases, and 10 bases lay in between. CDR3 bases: TGTGCCAGCAGTTTATGCAGGGGCGCAGATACGCAGTATTTT. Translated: CASSLCRGADTQYF.

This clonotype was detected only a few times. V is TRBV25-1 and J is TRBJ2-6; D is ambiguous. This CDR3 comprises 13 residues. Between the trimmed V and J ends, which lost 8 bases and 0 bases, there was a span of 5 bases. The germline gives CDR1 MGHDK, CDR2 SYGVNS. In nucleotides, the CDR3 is TGTGCCAGCTTAGCCTCTGGGGCCAACGTCCTGACTTTC. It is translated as CASLASGANVLTF.

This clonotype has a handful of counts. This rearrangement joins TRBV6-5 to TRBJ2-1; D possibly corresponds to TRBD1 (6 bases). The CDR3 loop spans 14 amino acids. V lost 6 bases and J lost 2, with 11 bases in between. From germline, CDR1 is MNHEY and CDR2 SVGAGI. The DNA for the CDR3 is TGTGCCAGCAGGGCCGGGACAACCTACAATGAGCAGTTCTTC. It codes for CASRAGTTYNEQFF.

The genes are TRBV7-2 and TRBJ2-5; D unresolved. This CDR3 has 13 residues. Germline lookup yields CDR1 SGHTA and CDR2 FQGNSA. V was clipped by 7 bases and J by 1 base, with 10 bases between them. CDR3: CASNYFLQETQYF. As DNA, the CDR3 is TGTGCCAGCAACTACTTCCTCCAAGAGACCCAGTACTTC.

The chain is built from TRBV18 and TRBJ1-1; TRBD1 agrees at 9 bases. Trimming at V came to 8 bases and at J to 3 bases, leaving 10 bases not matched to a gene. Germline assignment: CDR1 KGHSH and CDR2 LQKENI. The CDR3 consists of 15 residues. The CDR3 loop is CASGRTGGADTEAFF. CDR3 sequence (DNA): TGTGCCAGCGGCAGAACAGGGGGCGCGGACACTGAAGCTTTCTTT.

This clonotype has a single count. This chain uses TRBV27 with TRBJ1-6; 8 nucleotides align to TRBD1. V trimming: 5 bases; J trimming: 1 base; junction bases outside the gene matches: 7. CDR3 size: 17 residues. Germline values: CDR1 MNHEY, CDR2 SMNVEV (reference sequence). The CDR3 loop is CASSLQQGESYNSPLHF. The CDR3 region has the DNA TGTGCCAGCAGTCTCCAACAGGGGGAGTCCTATAATTCACCCCTCCACTTT.

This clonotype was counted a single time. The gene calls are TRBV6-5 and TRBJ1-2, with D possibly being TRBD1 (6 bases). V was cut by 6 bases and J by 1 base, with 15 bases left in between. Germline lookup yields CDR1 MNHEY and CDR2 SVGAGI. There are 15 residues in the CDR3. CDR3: CASRRQQGVNYGYTF. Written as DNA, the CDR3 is TGTGCCAGCAGGCGTCAACAGGGAGTTAACTATGGCTACACCTTC.

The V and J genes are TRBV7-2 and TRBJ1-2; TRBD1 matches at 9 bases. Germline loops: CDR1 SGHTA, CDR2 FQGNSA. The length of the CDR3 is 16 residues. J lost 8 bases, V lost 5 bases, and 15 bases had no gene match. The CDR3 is CASSPTRDRVSQGYTF. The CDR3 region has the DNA TGTGCCAGCAGCCCCACTCGGGACAGGGTTTCACAGGGCTACACCTTC.

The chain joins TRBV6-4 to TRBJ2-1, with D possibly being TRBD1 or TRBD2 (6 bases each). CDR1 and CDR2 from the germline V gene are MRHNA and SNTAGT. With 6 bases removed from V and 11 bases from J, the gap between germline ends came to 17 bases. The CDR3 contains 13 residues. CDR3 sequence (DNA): TGTGCCAGCAGCCAGAACAGGGACTCTCAGCAGTTCTTC. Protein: CASSQNRDSQQFF.

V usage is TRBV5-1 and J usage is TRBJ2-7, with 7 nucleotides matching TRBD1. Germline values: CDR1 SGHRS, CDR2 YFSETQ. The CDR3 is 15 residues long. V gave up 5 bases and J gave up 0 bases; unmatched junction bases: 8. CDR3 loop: CASRQGTDSSYEQYF. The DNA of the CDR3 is TGCGCCAGCAGACAAGGGACAGATAGCTCCTACGAGCAGTACTTC.

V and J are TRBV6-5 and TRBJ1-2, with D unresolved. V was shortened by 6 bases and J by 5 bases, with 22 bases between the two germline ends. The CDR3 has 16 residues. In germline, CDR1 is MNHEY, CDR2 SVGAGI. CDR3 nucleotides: TGTGCCAGCAGCCCCCGGTCGAGGCTCCTGGGTTATGGCTACACCTTC. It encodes CASSPRSRLLGYGYTF.

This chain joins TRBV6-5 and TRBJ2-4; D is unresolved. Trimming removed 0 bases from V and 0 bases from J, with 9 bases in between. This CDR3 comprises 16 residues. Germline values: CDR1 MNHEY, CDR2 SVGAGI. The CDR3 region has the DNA TGTGCCAGCAGTTACTCGAAGTTGACAGCCAAAAACATTCAGTACTTC. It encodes CASSYSKLTAKNIQYF.

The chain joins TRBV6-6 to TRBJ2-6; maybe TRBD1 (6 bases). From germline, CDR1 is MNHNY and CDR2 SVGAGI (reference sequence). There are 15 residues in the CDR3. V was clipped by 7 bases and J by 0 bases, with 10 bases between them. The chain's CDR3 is CASNGQISGANVLTF. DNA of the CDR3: TGTGCCAGCAACGGACAGATCTCTGGGGCCAACGTCCTGACTTTC.

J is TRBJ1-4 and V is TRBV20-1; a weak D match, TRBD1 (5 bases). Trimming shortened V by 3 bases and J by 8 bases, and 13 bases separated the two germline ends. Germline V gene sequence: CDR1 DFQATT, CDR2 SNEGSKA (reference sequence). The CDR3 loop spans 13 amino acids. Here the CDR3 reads CSASQPGREKLFF. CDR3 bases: TGCAGTGCTAGCCAACCGGGACGGGAAAAACTGTTTTTT.

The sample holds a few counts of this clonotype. CDR3 DNA: TGTGCCAGGGGCAGGCGATCCTTAGCCAAAAACATTCAGTACTTC. The encoded protein is CARGRRSLAKNIQYF. V and J are TRBV6-4 and TRBJ2-4; D is unclear. This CDR3 is built from 15 residues. The V gene lost 9 bases and the J gene lost 0 bases, with 15 bases spanning the gap. Germline assignment: CDR1 MRHNA and CDR2 SNTAGT.

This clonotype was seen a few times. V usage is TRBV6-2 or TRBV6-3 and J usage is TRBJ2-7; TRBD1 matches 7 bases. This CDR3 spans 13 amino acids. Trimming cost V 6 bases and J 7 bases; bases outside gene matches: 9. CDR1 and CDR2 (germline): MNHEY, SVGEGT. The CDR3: CASRLTQGDEQYF. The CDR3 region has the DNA TGTGCCAGCAGACTGACCCAGGGGGATGAGCAGTACTTC.

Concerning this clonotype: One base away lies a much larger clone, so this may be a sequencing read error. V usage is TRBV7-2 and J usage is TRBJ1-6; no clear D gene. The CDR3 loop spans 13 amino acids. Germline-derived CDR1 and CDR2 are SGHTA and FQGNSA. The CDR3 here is CVSSLAKNSPLHF. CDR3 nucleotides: TGTGTCAGCAGCTTAGCGAAGAATTCACCCCTCCACTTT.

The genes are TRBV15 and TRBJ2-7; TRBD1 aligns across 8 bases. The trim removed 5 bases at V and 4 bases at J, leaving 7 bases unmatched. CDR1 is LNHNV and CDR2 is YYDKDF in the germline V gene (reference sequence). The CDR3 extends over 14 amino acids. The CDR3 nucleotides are TGTGCCACCAGCCCCCGGGACAGGAGATACGAGCAGTACTTC. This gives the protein CATSPRDRRYEQYF.

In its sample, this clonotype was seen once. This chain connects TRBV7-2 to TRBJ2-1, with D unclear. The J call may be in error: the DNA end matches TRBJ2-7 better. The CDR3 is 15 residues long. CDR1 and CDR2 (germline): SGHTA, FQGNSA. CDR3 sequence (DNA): TGTGCCAGCAGCTTAGGCGCCCAGACGTCCGGGGAGCAGTACTTC. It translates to CASSLGAQTSGEQYF.

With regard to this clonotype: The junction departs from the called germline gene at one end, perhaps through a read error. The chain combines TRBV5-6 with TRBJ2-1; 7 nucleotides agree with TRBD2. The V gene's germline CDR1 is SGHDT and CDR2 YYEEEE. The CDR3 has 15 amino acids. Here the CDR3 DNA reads TGTGCCAGCACCTTGGGGCCTAGCGGTGCCGGCGAGCAGTTCTTC. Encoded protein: CASTLGPSGAGEQFF.

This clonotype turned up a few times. CDR3 amino acids: CASSLGDEAFF. The CDR3, as DNA: TGTGCCAGCAGCTTGGGAGATGAAGCTTTCTTT. V gene TRBV12-3 or TRBV12-4 combines with J gene TRBJ1-1; D gene unclear. Between the trimmed V and J ends, which lost 6 bases and 7 bases, there was a span of 9 bases. The length of the CDR3 is 11 residues.

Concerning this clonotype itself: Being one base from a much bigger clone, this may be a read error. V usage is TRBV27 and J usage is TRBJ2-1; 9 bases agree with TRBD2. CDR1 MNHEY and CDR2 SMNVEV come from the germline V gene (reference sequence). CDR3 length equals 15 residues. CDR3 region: CASSLSGGDYNERFF. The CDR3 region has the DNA TGTGCCAGCAGTCTTAGCGGGGGAGATTACAATGAGCGGTTCTTC.

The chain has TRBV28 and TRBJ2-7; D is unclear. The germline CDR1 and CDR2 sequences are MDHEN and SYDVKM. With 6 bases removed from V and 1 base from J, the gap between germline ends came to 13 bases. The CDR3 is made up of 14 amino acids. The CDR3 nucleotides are TGTGCCAGCAGCTCTCCGGGTTCTTCCTACGAGCAGTACTTC. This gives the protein CASSSPGSSYEQYF. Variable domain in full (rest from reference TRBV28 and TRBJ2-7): DVKVTQSSRYLVKRTGEKVFLECVQDMDHENMFWYRQDPGLGLRLIYFSYDVKMKEKGDIPEGYSVSREKKERFSLILESASTNQTSMYLCASSSPGSSYEQYFGPGTRLTVT.

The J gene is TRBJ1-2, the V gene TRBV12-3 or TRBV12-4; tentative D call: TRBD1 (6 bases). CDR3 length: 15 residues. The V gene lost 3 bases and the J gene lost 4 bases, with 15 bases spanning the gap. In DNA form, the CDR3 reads TGTGCCAGCAGTTTCGCCCGGACAGACTTCTATGGCTACACCTTC. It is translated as CASSFARTDFYGYTF.

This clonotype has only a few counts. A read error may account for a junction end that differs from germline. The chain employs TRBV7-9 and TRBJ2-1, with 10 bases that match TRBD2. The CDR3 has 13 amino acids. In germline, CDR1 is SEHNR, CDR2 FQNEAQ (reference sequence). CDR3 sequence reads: CASSVAGGQEQFF. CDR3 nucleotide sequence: TGTGCCAGCAGCGTAGCGGGGGGCCAAGAGCAGTTCTTC.

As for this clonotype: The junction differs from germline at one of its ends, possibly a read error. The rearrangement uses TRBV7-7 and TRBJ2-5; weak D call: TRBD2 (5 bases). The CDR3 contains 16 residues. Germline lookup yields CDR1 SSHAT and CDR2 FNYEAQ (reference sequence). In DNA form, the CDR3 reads TGTGCTAGCAGCTTAGCACGATCAGGAGGAGAAGAGACCCAGTACTTC. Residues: CASSLARSGGEETQYF.

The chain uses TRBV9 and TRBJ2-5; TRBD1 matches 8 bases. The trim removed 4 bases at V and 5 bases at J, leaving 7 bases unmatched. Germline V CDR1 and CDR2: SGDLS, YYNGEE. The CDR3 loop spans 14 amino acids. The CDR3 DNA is TGTGCCAGCAGCCCCCGGACAGGGTGGGAGACCCAGTACTTC. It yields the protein CASSPRTGWETQYF.